Listed here are 15 T cell receptor beta chains from one sample, sequenced in a study of read filtering for tumor transcriptome and immune sequencing. From about 0.4 ug of RNA, a library with molecular barcoded alpha/delta and beta/gamma adaptors was made. Each CDR3 protein gets one entry after TCRdb re-called the reads with MiXCR. The table has fewer than 150,000 distinct CDR3 sequences, over 10% seen once; the top ten hold about 10%. The specimen sequenced was a population of CD138-negative cells sorted from bone marrow. The receptors shown here come from a donor over 35 with multiple myeloma.

This clonotype showed up many times. CDR3: CASSLSGTGGDTGELFF. The CDR3 DNA sequence: TGCGCCAGCAGCCTCTCCGGGACAGGGGGCGACACCGGGGAGCTGTTTTTT. The chain carries TRBV5-1 and TRBJ2-2, with 12 bases matching TRBD1. This CDR3 comprises 17 residues. Per the germline V gene, CDR1 is SGHRS and CDR2 is YFSETQ. J lost 3 bases, V lost 4 bases, and 7 bases had no gene match.

This clonotype was counted at least ten times. V usage is TRBV19 and J usage is TRBJ2-3; TRBD1 aligns across 7 bases. Trimming took 6 bases from V and 2 from J; bases not matched to a gene: 8. Looked up from germline, CDR1 is LNHDA and CDR2 is SQIVND (reference sequence). This CDR3 has 15 residues. CDR3 in DNA: TGTGCCAGTAGGAAGCCGGGACAGACCACAGATACGCAGTATTTT. This translates into CASRKPGQTTDTQYF.

This clonotype was observed at least ten times. This chain joins TRBV10-2 and TRBJ2-1, with 11 bases that match TRBD2. Germline assignment: CDR1 WSHSY and CDR2 SAAADI. With V trimmed by 2 bases and J by 4 bases, 1 base remained unmatched. This CDR3 has 15 residues. For the CDR3, the DNA is TGCGCCAGCAGTGAGAGACTAGCGGGGTACAATGAGCAGTTCTTC. Residues: CASSERLAGYNEQFF.

There are many counts of this clonotype. V usage is TRBV20-1 and J usage is TRBJ2-7; TRBD2 is a possible D gene (5 bases). Trimming left V 5 bases short and J 0 bases short, with 8 bases between. CDR1 and CDR2 (germline): DFQATT, SNEGSKA (reference sequence). The CDR3 spans 12 residues. The CDR3 DNA sequence: TGCAGTGCTGTGGGGAGCTCCTACGAGCAGTACTTC. It specifies CSAVGSSYEQYF.

On this clonotype itself: This may come from a read error, since a much larger clone is one base off. The gene calls are TRBV6-5 and TRBJ1-5, with 8 nucleotides matching TRBD1. The CDR3 consists of 15 residues. Unmatched junction bases numbered 14, after V lost 6 bases and J lost 10 bases. Germline CDR1 and CDR2: MNHEY and SVGAGI. CDR3 sequence (DNA): TGTGCCAGCAGGCCCGAGGTGACAGGGGAAGGACCCCAGCATTTT. This encodes CASRPEVTGEGPQHF.

The chain joins TRBV9 to TRBJ1-3; D is ambiguous. Germline V gene sequence: CDR1 SGDLS, CDR2 YYNGEE. The CDR3 runs to 16 residues. Between the trimmed V and J ends, which lost 6 bases and 2 bases, there was a span of 18 bases. CDR3 sequence: CASNPTGRSTGNTIYF. DNA for the CDR3: TGTGCCAGCAATCCCACGGGTAGGTCGACTGGAAACACCATATATTTT.

This clonotype has a handful of counts. Since no conserved phenylalanine or tryptophan closes the CDR3, a read error is the likely cause. The V and J genes are TRBV5-1 and TRBJ1-2; possibly TRBD1 for D (5 bases). The CDR3 runs 16 residues. The V gene's germline CDR1 is SGHRS and CDR2 YFSETQ. V gave up 4 bases and J gave up 8 bases, with 24 bases separating them. The CDR3 here is CASSVGGEIRLNGYTC. The CDR3, as DNA: TGCGCCAGCAGCGTTGGAGGGGAAATACGACTTAACGGCTACACCTGC.

This clonotype was seen many times. The chain is built from TRBV7-9 and TRBJ1-1; the D gene is possibly TRBD1 (5 bases). CDR3 length equals 15 residues. Germline assignment: CDR1 SEHNR and CDR2 FQNEAQ (reference sequence). V shed 7 bases and J shed 1 base, with 16 bases lying between them. CDR3 in DNA: TGTGCCAGCAACGCCCCACAGACAGAGAACACTGAAGCTTTCTTT. This encodes CASNAPQTENTEAFF. Combining the CDR3 with reference TRBV7-9 and TRBJ1-1 gives the whole variable domain DTGVSQNPRHKITKRGQNVTFRCDPISEHNRLYWYRQTLGQGPEFLTYFQNEAQLEKSRLLSDRFSAERPKGSFSTLEIQRTEQGDSAMYLCASNAPQTENTEAFFGQGTRLTVV.

The chain joins TRBV29-1 to TRBJ2-1; D might be TRBD2 (5 bases). Germline V gives CDR1 SQVTM, CDR2 ANQGSEA. This CDR3 contains 13 residues. Trimming cost V 1 base and J 5 bases, with 9 bases left between them. CDR3: CSVEGSGDNEQFF. DNA for the CDR3: TGCAGCGTTGAAGGGTCCGGGGACAATGAGCAGTTCTTC.

This clonotype was recorded many times. The chain combines TRBV7-8 with TRBJ1-4, with D perhaps matching TRBD1 (5 bases). The V gene lost 1 base and the J gene lost 7 bases, with 16 bases spanning the gap. This CDR3 is built from 16 residues. Per the germline V gene, CDR1 is SGHVS and CDR2 is FQNEAQ. The CDR3 bases are TGTGCCAGCAGCTTAGGGGGGATGTTAAGAGTTGAAAAACTGTTTTTT. Protein sequence: CASSLGGMLRVEKLFF.

This clonotype was seen a handful of times. V and J are TRBV19 and TRBJ1-5, with D unclear. Trimming stripped 10 bases from V and 1 base from J, with 17 bases between. Per germline, CDR1 LNHDA and CDR2 SQIVND (reference sequence). This CDR3 is built from 15 residues. The CDR3 loop reads CATFDTGKSNQPQHF. The CDR3 coding sequence is TGTGCCACCTTTGACACTGGCAAGAGCAATCAGCCCCAGCATTTT.

This clonotype came up many times. V usage is TRBV19 and J usage is TRBJ2-1; 7 nucleotides match TRBD1. The CDR3 is 13 residues long. J lost 4 bases, V lost 4 bases, and 1 base had no gene match. Per germline, CDR1 LNHDA and CDR2 SQIVND (reference sequence). The CDR3 DNA reads TGTGCCAGTAGTAAGGGACAGTACAATGAGCAGTTCTTC. It specifies CASSKGQYNEQFF.

This clonotype was found many times. V is TRBV19 and J is TRBJ2-1; tentatively, D is TRBD2 (6 bases). The CDR3 loop spans 13 amino acids. The germline CDR1 and CDR2 sequences are LNHDA and SQIVND (reference sequence). Trimming cost V 5 bases and J 9 bases, with 14 bases left between them. Written as DNA, the CDR3 is TGTGCCAGTAGTGAAACCCGACTAGTTGAGCAGTTCTTC. Amino acid sequence: CASSETRLVEQFF. Full variable domain (remainder filled in from reference TRBV19 and TRBJ2-1): DGGITQSPKYLFRKEGQNVTLSCEQNLNHDAMYWYRQDPGQGLRLIYYSQIVNDFQKGDIAEGYSVSREKKESFPLTVTSAQKNPTAFYLCASSETRLVEQFFGPGTRLTVL.

Many counts were recorded for this clonotype. The rearrangement uses TRBV28 and TRBJ2-7; D unresolved. V lost 10 bases to trimming and J lost 3 bases, with 13 bases between them. CDR1 and CDR2 from the germline V gene are MDHEN and SYDVKM. The CDR3 consists of 12 residues. The CDR3 coding sequence is TGTGCCACCCACCAGAAGAACTACGAGCAGTACTTC. This codes for CATHQKNYEQYF.

This clonotype was seen at least ten times. This chain connects TRBV20-1 to TRBJ2-1; TRBD2 aligns across 14 bases. Germline loops: CDR1 DFQATT, CDR2 SNEGSKA (reference sequence). Trimming cost V 2 bases and J 7 bases; bases outside gene matches: 4. The CDR3 runs 15 residues. The CDR3 nucleotides are TGCAGTGCTAGAAAGGGACTAGCGGGAGAGAATGAGCAGTTCTTC. This translates into CSARKGLAGENEQFF.